The following is a TCR beta chain sequence with its context. Its antigen is unidentified. The source of the sample is a study of T cell responses to AZD1222 COVID-19 vaccine. About the research overall: Second doses that came at about 4 or about 12 weeks were put together.

Here immunoSEQ multiplex PCR was the method, and the copy in TCRdb shows in-frame clones only, minus some. The sample carries 90,000 to 120,000 clones, around 94% recorded once. V was pared by 1 base and J by 7 bases, with 9 bases of the junction left unmatched. Germline V gives CDR1 MNHNS, CDR2 SASEGT. The CDR3 is 16 amino acids. Whole-study findings and limits: After the peak T cell response, and only then, were repertoires sampled. Two doses of AZD1222 preceded a rise in Spike-specific TCR breadth and depth. The donors showed a predominance of white British ancestry and of females, with possible underestimation of clonal diversity.

The receptor's source is an adult in good health. The rearrangement uses TRBV6-1 and TRBJ2-7; 11 bases are shared with TRBD2. The sample was peripheral blood, taken on day 0 of AZD1222 vaccination. The CDR3 here is CASSEGSLAGGGEQYF. The DNA of the CDR3 is TGTGCCAGCAGTGAAGGTTCGCTAGCGGGGGGAGGAGAGCAGTACTTC.